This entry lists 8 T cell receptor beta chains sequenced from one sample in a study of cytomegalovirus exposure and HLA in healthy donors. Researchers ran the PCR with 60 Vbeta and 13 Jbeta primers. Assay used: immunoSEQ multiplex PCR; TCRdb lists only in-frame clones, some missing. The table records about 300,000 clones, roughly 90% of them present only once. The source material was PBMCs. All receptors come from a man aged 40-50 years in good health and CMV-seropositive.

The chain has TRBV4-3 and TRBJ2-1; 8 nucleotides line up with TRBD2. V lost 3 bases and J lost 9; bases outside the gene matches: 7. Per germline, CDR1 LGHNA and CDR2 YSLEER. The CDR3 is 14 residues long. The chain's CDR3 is CASSQDGLASEQFF. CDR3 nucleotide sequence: TGCGCCAGCAGCCAGGACGGACTAGCTAGTGAGCAGTTCTTC.

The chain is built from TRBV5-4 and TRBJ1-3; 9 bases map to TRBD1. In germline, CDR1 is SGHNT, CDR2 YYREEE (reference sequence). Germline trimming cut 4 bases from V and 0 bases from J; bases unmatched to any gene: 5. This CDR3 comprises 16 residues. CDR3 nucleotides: TGTGCCAGCAGCGGACAGGGGTCCCGCTCTGGAAACACCATATATTTT. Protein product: CASSGQGSRSGNTIYF.

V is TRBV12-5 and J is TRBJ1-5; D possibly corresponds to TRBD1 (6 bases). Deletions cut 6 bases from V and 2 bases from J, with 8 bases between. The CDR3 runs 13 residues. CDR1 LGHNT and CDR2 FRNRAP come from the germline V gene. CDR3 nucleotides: TGTGCTAGTGGACAGGGAGGCAATCAGCCCCAGCATTTT. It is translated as CASGQGGNQPQHF.

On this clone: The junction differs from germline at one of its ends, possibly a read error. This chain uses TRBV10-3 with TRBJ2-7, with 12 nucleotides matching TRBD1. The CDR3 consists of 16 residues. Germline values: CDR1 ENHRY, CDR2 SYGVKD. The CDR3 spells CASSYSGQGANYEQYF. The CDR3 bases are TGTGCCAGCAGTTACTCGGGACAGGGGGCTAACTACGAGCAGTACTTC.

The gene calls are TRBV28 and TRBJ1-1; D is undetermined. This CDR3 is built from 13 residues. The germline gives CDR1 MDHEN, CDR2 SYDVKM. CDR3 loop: CVVRHLRNTEAFF. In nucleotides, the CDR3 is TGTGTTGTCCGTCATCTTAGGAACACTGAAGCTTTCTTT.

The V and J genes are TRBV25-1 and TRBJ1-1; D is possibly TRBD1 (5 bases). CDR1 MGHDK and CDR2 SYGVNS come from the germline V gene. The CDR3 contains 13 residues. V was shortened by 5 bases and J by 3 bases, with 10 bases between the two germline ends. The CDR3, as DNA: TGTGCCAGCAGTCGGGGGAGCTACACTGAAGCTTTCTTT. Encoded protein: CASSRGSYTEAFF.

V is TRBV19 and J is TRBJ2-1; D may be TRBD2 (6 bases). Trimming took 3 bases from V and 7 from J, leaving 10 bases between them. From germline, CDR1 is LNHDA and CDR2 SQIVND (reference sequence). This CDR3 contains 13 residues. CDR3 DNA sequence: TGTGCCAGTAGTATGCGGGATTGGAATGAGCAGTTCTTC. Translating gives CASSMRDWNEQFF.

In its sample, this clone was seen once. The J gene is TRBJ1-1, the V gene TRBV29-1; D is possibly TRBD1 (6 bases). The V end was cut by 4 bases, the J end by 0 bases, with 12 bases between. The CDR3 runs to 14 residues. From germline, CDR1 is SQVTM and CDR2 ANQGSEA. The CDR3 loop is CSVVLQGLNTEAFF. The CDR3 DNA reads TGCAGCGTTGTGCTCCAGGGGTTGAACACTGAAGCTTTCTTT.